This TCR beta chain originates from a study of CD8+ T cells in alopecia areata. Background on the study: Treatment comprised oral tofacitinib, 5 to 10 mg twice daily, in treated patients.

This clone was counted at least ten times. Its specificity is not known. Other DNA sequences in the same sample also yield this CDR3. Germline CDR1 reads MRHNA; CDR2 reads SNTAGT. The CDR3 runs to 15 residues. With 0 bases clipped from V and 4 bases from J, the junction kept 0 bases outside the gene matches. Investigators isolated RNA and reverse transcribed it into cDNA to act as the sequencing template. Assay used: immunoSEQ multiplex PCR; TCRdb lists only in-frame clones, some missing. The table lists about 130,000 clones, 45% to 50% of them singletons. Study results and limitations: Researchers report lesional scalp, most notably alopecia totalis/universalis, outstripped normal scalp in clonality.

Alopecia areata patients provided lesional scalp punch biopsies and peripheral blood. From PBMCs, CD4+ and CD8+ T cells were sorted. The TCR was taken from a human donor with alopecia areata. The chain links TRBV6-4 to TRBJ2-3, with TRBD2 matching over 11 bases. The sample here was CD8+ T cells sorted from blood, taken at week 0. This CDR3 is CASSDSSGGADTQYF. DNA of the CDR3: TGTGCCAGCAGTGACTCTAGCGGGGGGGCAGATACGCAGTATTTT.